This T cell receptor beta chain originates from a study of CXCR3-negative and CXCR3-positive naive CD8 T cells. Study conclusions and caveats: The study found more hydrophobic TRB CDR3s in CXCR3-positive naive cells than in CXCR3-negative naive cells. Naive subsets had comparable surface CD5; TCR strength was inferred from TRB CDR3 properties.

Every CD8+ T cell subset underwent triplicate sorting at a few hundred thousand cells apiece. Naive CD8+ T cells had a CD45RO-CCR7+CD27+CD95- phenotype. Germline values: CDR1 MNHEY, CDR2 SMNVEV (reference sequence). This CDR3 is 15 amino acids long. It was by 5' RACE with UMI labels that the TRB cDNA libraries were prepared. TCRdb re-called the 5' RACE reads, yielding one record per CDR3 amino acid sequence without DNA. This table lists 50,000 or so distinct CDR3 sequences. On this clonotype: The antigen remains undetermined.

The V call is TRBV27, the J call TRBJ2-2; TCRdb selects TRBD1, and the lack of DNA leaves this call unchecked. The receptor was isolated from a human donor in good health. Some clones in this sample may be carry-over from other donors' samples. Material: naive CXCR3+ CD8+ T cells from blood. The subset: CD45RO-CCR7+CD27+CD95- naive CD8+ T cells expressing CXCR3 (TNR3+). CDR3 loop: CASSFRQGATGELFF.